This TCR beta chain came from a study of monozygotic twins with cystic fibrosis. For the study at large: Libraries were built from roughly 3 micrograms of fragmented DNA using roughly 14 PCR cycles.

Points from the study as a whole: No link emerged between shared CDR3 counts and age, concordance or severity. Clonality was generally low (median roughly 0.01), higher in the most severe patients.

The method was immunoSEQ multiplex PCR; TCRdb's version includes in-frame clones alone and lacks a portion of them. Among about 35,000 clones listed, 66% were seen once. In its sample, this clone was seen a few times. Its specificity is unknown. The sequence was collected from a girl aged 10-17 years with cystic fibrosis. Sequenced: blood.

This chain's CDR3 is CASWNYYEQYV. CDR3 sequence (DNA): TGCGCCAGCTGGAACTACTACGAGCAGTACGTC. This sequence joins TRBV10-1 and TRBJ2-7; D call uncertain. CDR3 length: 11 residues. Germline CDR1 and CDR2: WNHNN and SYGVQD (reference sequence). The V and J ends lost 8 bases and 3 bases respectively, with 8 bases between them.